This TCR beta chain was recorded in a study of post-analysis software for immune sequencing data. Study as a whole: Relapsing-remitting, secondary progressive and progressive-relapsing multiple sclerosis courses were included. General study findings and limits: Controls showed lower frequencies than patients for 5 or 6 TRBV segments, and TRBV5-6, TRBV5-1 and TRBV20-1 were among these. Compared with controls, patients showed significantly lower normalized Chao1 diversity.

Comment on this clonotype: The antigen is undetermined.

Incorporated into the TCR beta cDNA libraries were unique molecular identifiers, which served to reduce PCR and sequencing biases. TCRdb re-derived calls from the PCR reads in MiXCR, one entry per CDR3 protein. The table has about 260,000 distinct CDR3 sequences, about 38% seen once; the top ten hold around 4.8%. The CDR3 loop spans 16 amino acids. The germline V gene encodes CDR1 SGDLS and CDR2 YYNGEE. Trimming removed 0 bases from V and 3 bases from J, with 12 bases in between. The sequence was collected from a girl between 10 and 17 years old with multiple sclerosis. The sample taken for sequencing was blood. This sequence joins TRBV9 and TRBJ2-2, with D possibly matching TRBD1 (6 bases). CDR3 nucleotides: TGTGCCAGCAGCGTAGCCCCGGGACAAGACACCGGGGAGCTGTTTTTT. Amino acids: CASSVAPGQDTGELFF.